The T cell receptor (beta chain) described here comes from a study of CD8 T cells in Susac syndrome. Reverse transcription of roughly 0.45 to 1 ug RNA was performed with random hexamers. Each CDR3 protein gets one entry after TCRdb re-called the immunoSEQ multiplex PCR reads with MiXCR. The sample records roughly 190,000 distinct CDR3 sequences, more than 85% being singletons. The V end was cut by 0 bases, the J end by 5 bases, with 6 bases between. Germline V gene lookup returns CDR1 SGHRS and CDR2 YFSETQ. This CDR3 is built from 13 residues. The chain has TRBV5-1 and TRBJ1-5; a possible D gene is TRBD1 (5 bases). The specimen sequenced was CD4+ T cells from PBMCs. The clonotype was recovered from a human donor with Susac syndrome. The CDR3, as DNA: TGCGCCAGCAGCTTGGAACAGGATCAGCCCCAGCATTTT. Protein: CASSLEQDQPQHF.